Each of the 14 T cell receptor beta chains below was sequenced from the same sample in a study of OX40 agonist ivuxolimab in advanced cancers. Method: immunoSEQ multiplex PCR; TCRdb's copy keeps in-frame clones and lacks some. The sample has some 66,000 clones, 88% seen once; the top ten hold less than 0.65%. Material: CD4+ or CD8+ T cells sorted from blood, obtained in a trial of the OX40 agonist ivuxolimab. Source of these receptors: an adult with an advanced solid tumor such as melanoma, head and neck, liver or kidney cancer.

CDR3 in amino acids: CASSLRTGGVTGELFF. In nucleotides, the CDR3 is TGTGCCAGCTCACTCCGGACAGGCGGTGTTACCGGGGAGCTGTTTTTT. The rearrangement joins TRBV18 to TRBJ2-2; 7 bases are a match to TRBD1. The germline CDR1 and CDR2 sequences are KGHSH and LQKENI. This CDR3 comprises 16 residues. V shed 4 bases, J shed 5 bases, and the junction held 10 bases outside the gene matches.

The CDR3 here is CSVARDRRYEQYF. The CDR3 DNA follows: TGCAGCGTTGCCCGGGACAGGAGGTACGAGCAGTACTTC. The rearrangement joins TRBV29-1 to TRBJ2-7; TRBD1 matches at 8 bases. Germline V CDR1 and CDR2: SQVTM, ANQGSEA. The V gene end was trimmed by 4 bases and the J gene end by 4 bases; junction bases not matched to a gene: 6. This CDR3 is built from 13 residues.

The chain has TRBV6-6 and TRBJ1-2, with D unresolved. CDR1 is MNHNY, CDR2 SVGAGI, per germline (reference sequence). Between the trimmed V and J ends, which lost 5 bases and 1 base, there was a span of 11 bases. CDR3 length: 14 amino acids. CDR3 region: CASSPPGVNYGYTF. CDR3 nucleotides: TGTGCCAGCAGTCCCCCCGGGGTTAACTATGGCTACACCTTC.

The rearrangement links TRBV6-1 to TRBJ1-1; 9 nucleotides match TRBD1. The CDR3 consists of 12 residues. The J segment lost 10 bases and the V segment lost 4 bases, leaving 4 bases of the junction unmatched. CDR1 and CDR2 from the germline V gene are MNHNS and SASEGT. The CDR3 loop reads CASSGDRESAFF. The CDR3 nucleotides read TGTGCCAGCAGTGGGGACAGGGAGTCAGCTTTCTTT.

CDR3 amino acids: CASSLSYQGGNQPQHF. CDR3 sequence (DNA): TGTGCCAGCAGCTTAAGTTACCAGGGGGGCAATCAGCCCCAGCATTTT. This chain connects TRBV7-8 to TRBJ1-5; 7 bases match TRBD1. Losses at the gene ends were 2 bases for V and 2 bases for J; bases not matched to a gene: 6. This CDR3 is 16 amino acids long. Germline V CDR1 and CDR2: SGHVS, FQNEAQ.

The gene calls are TRBV28 and TRBJ2-3; 9 bases match TRBD2. With V trimmed by 3 bases and J by 2 bases, 9 bases remained unmatched. This CDR3 has 17 residues. The germline CDR1 and CDR2 sequences are MDHEN and SYDVKM. CDR3: CASSFQGAGGLTDTQYF. In nucleotides, the CDR3 is TGTGCCAGCAGTTTCCAGGGTGCGGGGGGGCTCACAGATACGCAGTATTTT. The full variable domain, in which reference TRBV28 and TRBJ2-3 provide the parts outside the CDR3, is DVKVTQSSRYLVKRTGEKVFLECVQDMDHENMFWYRQDPGLGLRLIYFSYDVKMKEKGDIPEGYSVSREKKERFSLILESASTNQTSMYLCASSFQGAGGLTDTQYFGPGTRLTVL.

V is TRBV7-6 and J is TRBJ2-5; TRBD2 matches at 9 bases. The CDR3 sequence is 17 residues long. Trimming cost V 1 base and J 4 bases; bases outside gene matches: 10. The germline CDR1 and CDR2 sequences are SGHVS and FNYEAQ. The CDR3 nucleotides read TGTGCCAGCAGCTTAGTGTTAGCGGGGGTGGAAGGAGAGACCCAGTACTTC. Its protein is CASSLVLAGVEGETQYF.

The chain is built from TRBV10-3 and TRBJ1-5, with unresolved D. With 11 bases removed from V and 1 base from J, the gap between germline ends came to 12 bases. This CDR3 is built from 13 residues. CDR1 is ENHRY, CDR2 SYGVKD, per germline. The DNA of the CDR3 is TGTGCCGTCTCCCCAGAGAGCAATCAGCCCCAGCATTTT. The encoded protein is CAVSPESNQPQHF.

J is TRBJ2-1 and V is TRBV28; the D is unclear. The V gene's germline CDR1 is MDHEN and CDR2 SYDVKM. The CDR3 has 12 residues. The V end lost 6 bases, the J end lost 6 bases, and 9 bases lay between the germline ends. Here the CDR3 reads CASSFGANEQFF. In DNA form, the CDR3 reads TGTGCCAGCAGCTTCGGTGCCAATGAGCAGTTCTTC.

This rearrangement joins TRBV13 to TRBJ1-3; TRBD1 aligns across 7 bases. CDR1 is PRHDT and CDR2 is FYEKMQ in the germline V gene (reference sequence). This CDR3 has 14 residues. Trimming removed 4 bases from V and 4 bases from J; junction bases left unmatched: 4. CDR3 sequence (DNA): TGTGCCAGCAGCTCCCAACAGGGGGGAAACACCATATATTTT. It encodes CASSSQQGGNTIYF.

This chain links TRBV10-2 with TRBJ2-7; TRBD1 agrees at 7 bases. The CDR3 totals 13 residues. V was pared by 5 bases and J by 7 bases, with 8 bases of the junction left unmatched. CDR1 and CDR2 from the germline V gene are WSHSY and SAAADI. The CDR3 nucleotides read TGCGCCAGCAGTCCCAGGGGGTCTGGGGAGCAGTACTTC. Translating it yields CASSPRGSGEQYF.

V usage is TRBV10-3 and J usage is TRBJ1-4; D is possibly TRBD1 (5 bases). CDR1 is ENHRY, CDR2 SYGVKD, per germline. This CDR3 is built from 13 residues. Trimming took 11 bases from V and 5 from J, leaving 15 bases between them. CDR3 residues: CASGAGLNEKLFF. As DNA, the CDR3 is TGTGCCTCCGGGGCAGGGTTGAATGAAAAACTGTTTTTT.

This chain joins TRBV4-1 and TRBJ2-1; 9 bases agree with TRBD2. Germline CDR1 MGHRA, CDR2 YSYEKL. This CDR3 has 16 amino acids. The junction had 5 bases not matched to a gene; V was cut back by 0 bases and J by 5 bases. CDR3 sequence (DNA): TGCGCCAGCAGCCAAGAGGTTAGCGGGGGAAACAATGAGCAGTTCTTC. This encodes CASSQEVSGGNNEQFF.

This sequence joins TRBV4-1 and TRBJ2-1, with 10 nucleotides matching TRBD2. This CDR3 has 16 residues. The ends lost 0 bases at V and 3 bases at J; junction bases unmatched: 2. Germline V CDR1 and CDR2: MGHRA, YSYEKL. The CDR3 DNA is TGCGCCAGCAGCCAAGAATCTAGCGGGGGCTACAATGAGCAGTTCTTC. Translating gives CASSQESSGGYNEQFF.